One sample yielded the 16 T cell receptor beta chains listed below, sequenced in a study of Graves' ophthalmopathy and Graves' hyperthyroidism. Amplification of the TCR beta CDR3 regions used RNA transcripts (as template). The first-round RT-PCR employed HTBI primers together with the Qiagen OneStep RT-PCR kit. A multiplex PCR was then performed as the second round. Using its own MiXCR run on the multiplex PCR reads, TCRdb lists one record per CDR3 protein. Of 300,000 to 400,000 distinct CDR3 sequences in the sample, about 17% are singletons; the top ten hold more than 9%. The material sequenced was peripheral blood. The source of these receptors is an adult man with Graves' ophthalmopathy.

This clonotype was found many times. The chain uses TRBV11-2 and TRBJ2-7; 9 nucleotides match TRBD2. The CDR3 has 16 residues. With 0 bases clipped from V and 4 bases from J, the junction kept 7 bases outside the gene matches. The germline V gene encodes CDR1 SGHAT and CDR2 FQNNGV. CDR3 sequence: CASSLDIPLAGYEQYF. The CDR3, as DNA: TGTGCCAGCAGCTTAGACATCCCACTAGCGGGTTACGAGCAGTACTTC.

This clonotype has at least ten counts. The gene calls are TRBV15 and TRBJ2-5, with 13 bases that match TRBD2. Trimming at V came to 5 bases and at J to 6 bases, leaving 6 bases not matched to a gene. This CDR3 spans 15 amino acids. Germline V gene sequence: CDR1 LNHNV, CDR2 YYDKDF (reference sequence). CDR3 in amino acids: CATSARTSGSKTQYF. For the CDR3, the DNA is TGTGCCACCAGCGCGCGGACTAGCGGGAGTAAGACCCAGTACTTC.

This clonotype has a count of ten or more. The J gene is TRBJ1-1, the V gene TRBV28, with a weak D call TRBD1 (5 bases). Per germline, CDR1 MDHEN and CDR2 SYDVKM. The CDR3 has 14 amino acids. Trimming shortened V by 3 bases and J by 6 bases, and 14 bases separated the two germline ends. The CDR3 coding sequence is TGTGCCAGCAGTTTTCAGGGCCGGGTTGCTGAAGCTTTCTTT. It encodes CASSFQGRVAEAFF.

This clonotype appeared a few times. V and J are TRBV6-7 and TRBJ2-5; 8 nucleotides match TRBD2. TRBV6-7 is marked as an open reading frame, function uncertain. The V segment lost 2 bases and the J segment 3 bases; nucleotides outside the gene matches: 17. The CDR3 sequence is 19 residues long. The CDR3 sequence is CASSYLEALTSGGEETQYF. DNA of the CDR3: TGTGCCAGCAGTTACCTCGAAGCCCTAACTAGCGGAGGCGAAGAGACCCAGTACTTC.

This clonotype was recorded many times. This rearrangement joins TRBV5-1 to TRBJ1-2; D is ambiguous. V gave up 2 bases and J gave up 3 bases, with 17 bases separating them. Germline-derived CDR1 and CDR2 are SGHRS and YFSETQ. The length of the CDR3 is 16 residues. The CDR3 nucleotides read TGCGCCAGCAGCTTTCGTGCAGGATCCAACCACTATGGCTACACCTTC. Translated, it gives CASSFRAGSNHYGYTF.

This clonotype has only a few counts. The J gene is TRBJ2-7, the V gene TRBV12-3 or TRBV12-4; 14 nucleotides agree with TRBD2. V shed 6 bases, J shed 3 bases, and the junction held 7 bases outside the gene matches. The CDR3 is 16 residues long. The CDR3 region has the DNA TGTGCCAGCAGCGCCCACGGGACTAGCGGGAGCTACGAGCAGTACTTC. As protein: CASSAHGTSGSYEQYF.

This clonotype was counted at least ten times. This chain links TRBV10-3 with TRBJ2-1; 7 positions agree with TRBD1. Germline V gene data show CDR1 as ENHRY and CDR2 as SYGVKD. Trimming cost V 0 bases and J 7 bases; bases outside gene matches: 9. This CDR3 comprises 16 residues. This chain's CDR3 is CAISESTGQTFNEQFF. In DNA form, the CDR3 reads TGTGCCATCAGTGAGTCGACGGGACAGACTTTTAATGAGCAGTTCTTC.

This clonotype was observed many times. In DNA, the CDR3 is TGTGCCAGCAGCCGGCGTAATCAGCCCCAGCATTTT. Its protein product is CASSRRNQPQHF. This sequence joins TRBV6-2 or TRBV6-3 and TRBJ1-5, with no clear D. There are 12 residues in the CDR3. V lost 6 bases to trimming and J lost 4 bases, with 7 bases between them. The germline V gene encodes CDR1 MNHEY and CDR2 SVGEGT.

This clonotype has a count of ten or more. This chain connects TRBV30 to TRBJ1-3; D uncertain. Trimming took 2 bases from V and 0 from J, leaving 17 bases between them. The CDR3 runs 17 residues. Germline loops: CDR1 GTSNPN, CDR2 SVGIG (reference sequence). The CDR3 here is CAWSLALGYSSGNTIYF. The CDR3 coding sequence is TGTGCCTGGAGTCTCGCGTTAGGTTATTCCTCTGGAAACACCATATATTTT.

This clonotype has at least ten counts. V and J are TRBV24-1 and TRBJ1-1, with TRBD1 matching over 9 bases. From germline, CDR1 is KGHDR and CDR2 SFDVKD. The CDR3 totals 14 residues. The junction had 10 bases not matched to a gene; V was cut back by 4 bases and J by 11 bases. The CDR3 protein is CATSEPGGTGTAFF. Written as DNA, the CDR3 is TGTGCCACCAGTGAGCCAGGTGGGACAGGGACGGCTTTCTTT.

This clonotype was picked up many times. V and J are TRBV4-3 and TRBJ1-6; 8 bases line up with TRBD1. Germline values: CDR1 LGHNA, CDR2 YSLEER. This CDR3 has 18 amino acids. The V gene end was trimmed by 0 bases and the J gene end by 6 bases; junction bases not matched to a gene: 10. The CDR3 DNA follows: TGCGCCAGCAGCCAAGATCGTGCAGGGGGCTGGGTTAATTCACCCCTCCACTTT. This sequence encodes CASSQDRAGGWVNSPLHF.

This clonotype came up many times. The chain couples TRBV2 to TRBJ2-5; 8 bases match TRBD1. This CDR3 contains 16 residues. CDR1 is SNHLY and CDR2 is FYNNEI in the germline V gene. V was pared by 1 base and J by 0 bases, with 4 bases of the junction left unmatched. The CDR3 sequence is CASSEGTGTYQETQYF. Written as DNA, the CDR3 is TGTGCCAGCAGTGAAGGGACAGGGACGTACCAAGAGACCCAGTACTTC.

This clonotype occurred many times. The CDR3 loop reads CASSSSLRTATVVGYTF. The CDR3 DNA reads as TGTGCCAGCAGTTCCTCCCTTAGGACGGCCACTGTTGTTGGCTACACCTTC. The chain joins TRBV27 to TRBJ1-2; D unresolved. Per germline, CDR1 MNHEY and CDR2 SMNVEV (reference sequence). The CDR3 covers 17 residues. V was cut by 4 bases and J by 7 bases, with 25 bases left in between.

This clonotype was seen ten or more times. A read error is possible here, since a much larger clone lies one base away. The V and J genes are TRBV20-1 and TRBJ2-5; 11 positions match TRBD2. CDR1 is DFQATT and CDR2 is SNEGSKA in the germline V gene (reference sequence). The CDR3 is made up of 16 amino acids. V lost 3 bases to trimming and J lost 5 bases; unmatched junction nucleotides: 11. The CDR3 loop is CSARETSGSPKETQYF. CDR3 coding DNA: TGCAGTGCTAGGGAAACTAGCGGGAGTCCCAAGGAGACCCAGTACTTC.

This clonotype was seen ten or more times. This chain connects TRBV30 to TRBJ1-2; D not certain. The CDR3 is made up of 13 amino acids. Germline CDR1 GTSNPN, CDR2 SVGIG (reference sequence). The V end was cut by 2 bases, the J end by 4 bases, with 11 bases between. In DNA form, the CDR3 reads TGTGCCTGGAGTCCCACAGAAGCCTATGGCTACACCTTC. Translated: CAWSPTEAYGYTF.

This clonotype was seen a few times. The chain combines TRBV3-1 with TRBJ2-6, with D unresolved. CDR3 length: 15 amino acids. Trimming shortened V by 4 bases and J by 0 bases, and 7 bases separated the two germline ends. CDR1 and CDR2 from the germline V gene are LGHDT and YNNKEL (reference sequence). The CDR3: CASSPQRSGANVLTF. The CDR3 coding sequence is TGTGCCAGCAGCCCACAGCGCTCTGGGGCCAACGTCCTGACTTTC.